This paragraph reports one T cell receptor (beta chain). The antigen remains undetermined. Generated by immunoSEQ multiplex PCR, the TCRdb table keeps only in-frame clones and is missing some. The data contain tens of thousands of clones, 80% to 95% of them singletons. This sample is part of a study of T cell responses to AZD1222 COVID-19 vaccine. General study findings and limits: Elevations in Spike-specific TCR breadth and depth followed administration of two AZD1222 doses. The number of AZD1222 recipients seropositive at baseline was only 5 to 7.

CDR1 and CDR2 (germline): SGHRS, YFSETQ. CDR3 length: 13 residues. V lost 2 bases to trimming and J lost 6 bases; unmatched junction nucleotides: 4. The sequence derives from an adult who received the AZD1222 COVID-19 vaccine. This sequence joins TRBV5-1 and TRBJ2-7, with 8 bases aligning to TRBD1. The sequences come from peripheral blood, collected 28 days after the second AZD1222 dose. The chain's CDR3 is CASSFGQGLEQYF. CDR3 coding DNA: TGCGCCAGCAGCTTCGGACAGGGCCTCGAGCAGTACTTC.